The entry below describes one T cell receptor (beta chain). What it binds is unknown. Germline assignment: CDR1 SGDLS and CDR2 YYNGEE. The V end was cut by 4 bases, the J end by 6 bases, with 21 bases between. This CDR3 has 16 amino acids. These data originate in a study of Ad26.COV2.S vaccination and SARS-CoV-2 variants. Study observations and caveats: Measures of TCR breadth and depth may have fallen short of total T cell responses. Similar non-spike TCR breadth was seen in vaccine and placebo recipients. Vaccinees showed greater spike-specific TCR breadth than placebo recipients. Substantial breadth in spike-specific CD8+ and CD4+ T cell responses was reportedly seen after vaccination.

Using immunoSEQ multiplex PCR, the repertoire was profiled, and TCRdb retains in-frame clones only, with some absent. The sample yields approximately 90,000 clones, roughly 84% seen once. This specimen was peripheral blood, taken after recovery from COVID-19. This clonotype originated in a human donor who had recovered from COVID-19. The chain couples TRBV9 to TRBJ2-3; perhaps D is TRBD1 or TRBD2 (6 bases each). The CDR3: CASSTRDRGLSDTQYF. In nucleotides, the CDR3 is TGTGCCAGCAGCACCAGGGACCGGGGGCTTTCTGATACGCAGTATTTT.